A selection of T cell receptor beta chains follows, all from one sample in a study of cytomegalovirus exposure and HLA in healthy donors. TCRdb keeps only in-frame clones here, not all; method: immunoSEQ multiplex PCR. The sample yields 150,000 to 200,000 clones, 75% to 90% seen once. The material sequenced was PBMCs. These receptors originate from a man aged 25-45 years in good health and CMV-seropositive. The CDR3 runs from the conserved cysteine through the conserved F or W. Fields, in order: J gene, V gene, D gene, clone size, CDR3 DNA, CDR3 protein. The D gene is left open where the match is weak. Clone size is given for some rows only: seen once, a few or many times, or a class if the clone is expanded.

j_gene: TRBJ2-7
v_gene: TRBV30
d_gene: TRBD1
abundance: NA
CDR3nt: TGTGCCTGGAGTCCCGGGACAGGGGAGGTGGAGTACTTC
CDR3aa: CAWSPGTGEVEYF

j_gene: TRBJ2-1
v_gene: TRBV19
d_gene: TRBD2
abundance: NA
CDR3nt: TGTGCCAGTAGTATAGCTAGGACTAGCAATGGGAATGAGCAGTTCTTC
CDR3aa: CASSIARTSNGNEQFF

j_gene: TRBJ2-3
v_gene: TRBV5-1
d_gene: TRBD2
abundance: NA
CDR3nt: TGCGCCAGCAGCTTGGCGGCTAGCGGAAACACAGATACGCAGTATTTT
CDR3aa: CASSLAASGNTDTQYF

j_gene: TRBJ2-5
v_gene: TRBV6-6
d_gene: TRBD2
abundance: NA
CDR3nt: TGTGCCAGCGGGCGGGGGCAAGAGACCCAGTACTTC
CDR3aa: CASGRGQETQYF

j_gene: TRBJ2-7
v_gene: TRBV7-9
d_gene: TRBD2
abundance: NA
CDR3nt: TGTGCCAGCAGCCCGCGGACTAGCGGGATCCTCTACGAGCAGTACTTC
CDR3aa: CASSPRTSGILYEQYF

j_gene: TRBJ2-3
v_gene: TRBV30
d_gene: TRBD2
abundance: NA
CDR3nt: TGTGCCTGGACTTTTGGCGGGAGCACTGATACGCAGTATTTT
CDR3aa: CAWTFGGSTDTQYF

j_gene: TRBJ1-2
v_gene: TRBV6-5
d_gene: TRBD1
abundance: once
CDR3nt: TGTGCCAGCAGTGAACAACAGGGGTGGTATGGCTACACCTTC
CDR3aa: CASSEQQGWYGYTF

j_gene: TRBJ2-7
v_gene: TRBV13
d_gene: TRBD2
abundance: NA
CDR3nt: TGTGCCAGCAGCGTGGGGACTAGCGGGGCCTACGAGCAGTACTTC
CDR3aa: CASSVGTSGAYEQYF

j_gene: TRBJ2-5
v_gene: TRBV6-5
d_gene: TRBD2
abundance: NA
CDR3nt: TGTGCCAGCAGCCGCAGCGGGGGGTTTGAGACCCAGTACTTC
CDR3aa: CASSRSGGFETQYF

j_gene: TRBJ1-5
v_gene: TRBV7-9
d_gene: NA
abundance: NA
CDR3nt: TGTGCCAGCAGCGCCGATAAAGGGGAAGGACAGCCCCAGCATTTT
CDR3aa: CASSADKGEGQPQHF

j_gene: TRBJ1-2
v_gene: TRBV5-5
d_gene: NA
abundance: NA
CDR3nt: TGTGCCAGCAGCTTTGGGGGGGGCAATGGCTACACCTTC
CDR3aa: CASSFGGGNGYTF

j_gene: TRBJ2-3
v_gene: TRBV7-3
d_gene: TRBD2
abundance: NA
CDR3nt: TGTGCCAGCAGCCTAGAAATACAGCGGGAAGGCGCAGATACGCAGTATTTT
CDR3aa: CASSLEIQREGADTQYF

j_gene: TRBJ2-7
v_gene: TRBV28
d_gene: NA
abundance: few
CDR3nt: TGTGCCAGCACCCAAAAGGGGGAGCAGTACTTC
CDR3aa: CASTQKGEQYF

j_gene: TRBJ2-4
v_gene: TRBV11-2
d_gene: NA
abundance: NA
CDR3nt: TGTGCCAGCAGAACTATAGCCAAAAACATTCAGTACTTC
CDR3aa: CASRTIAKNIQYF

j_gene: TRBJ1-4
v_gene: TRBV6-5
d_gene: NA
abundance: NA
CDR3nt: TGTGCCAGCAGTGAATCAGGGGCCTTTGAAAAACTGTTTTTT
CDR3aa: CASSESGAFEKLFF

j_gene: TRBJ2-5
v_gene: TRBV5-5
d_gene: NA
abundance: NA
CDR3nt: TGTGCCAGCAGCCTCTCGGTTGGCCCCAGGCCAGAGACCCAGTACTTC
CDR3aa: CASSLSVGPRPETQYF

j_gene: TRBJ2-2
v_gene: TRBV10-3
d_gene: TRBD1
abundance: NA
CDR3nt: TGTGCCATCATCCCGGCCAGAATCGGGACAGGGAACCCCGGGGAGCTGTTTTTT
CDR3aa: CAIIPARIGTGNPGELFF

j_gene: TRBJ1-2
v_gene: TRBV7-2
d_gene: TRBD1
abundance: NA
CDR3nt: TGTGCCAGCAGCTTAAGAGGGGGACAGGATTCCAGAGGCTACACCTTC
CDR3aa: CASSLRGGQDSRGYTF

j_gene: TRBJ1-6
v_gene: TRBV19
d_gene: NA
abundance: NA
CDR3nt: TGTGCCGCCAAAGGGGGGGGGAAAAATTCACCCCTCCACTTT
CDR3aa: CAAKGGGKNSPLHF

j_gene: TRBJ2-5
v_gene: TRBV6-1
d_gene: TRBD2
abundance: NA
CDR3nt: TGTGCCAGCAGTGAAGGGGGACCCGGGGGGGAGACCCAGTACTTC
CDR3aa: CASSEGGPGGETQYF

j_gene: TRBJ2-7
v_gene: TRBV4-2
d_gene: TRBD1
abundance: NA
CDR3nt: TGTGCCAGCAGCTCCGGGACAGGGGGACCCTACGAGCAGTACTTC
CDR3aa: CASSSGTGGPYEQYF

j_gene: TRBJ2-7
v_gene: TRBV28
d_gene: NA
abundance: NA
CDR3nt: TGTGCCAGCAGTTTAGGGGACACCACCTACGAGCAGTACTTC
CDR3aa: CASSLGDTTYEQYF

j_gene: TRBJ2-3
v_gene: TRBV7-9
d_gene: TRBD2
abundance: NA
CDR3nt: TGTGCCAGCAGCGTATTCCTACGATCTAGCGGGGGGGCCACAGATACGCAGTATTTT
CDR3aa: CASSVFLRSSGGATDTQYF

j_gene: TRBJ2-7
v_gene: TRBV19
d_gene: TRBD1
abundance: NA
CDR3nt: TGTGCCAGTGGTCCTCGACAGGGGAACGAGCAGTACTTC
CDR3aa: CASGPRQGNEQYF

j_gene: TRBJ1-5
v_gene: TRBV5-4
d_gene: NA
abundance: NA
CDR3nt: TGTGCCAGCAGCCCCGGTGGGGGGGTTCAGCCCCAGCATTTT
CDR3aa: CASSPGGGVQPQHF

j_gene: TRBJ2-1
v_gene: TRBV5-6
d_gene: NA
abundance: NA
CDR3nt: NA
CDR3aa: CASSIRDFRGNEQFF

j_gene: TRBJ1-5
v_gene: TRBV4-1
d_gene: NA
abundance: NA
CDR3nt: TGCGCCAGCAGCCAAGAGGCGGTTCCCAATCAGCCCCAGCATTTT
CDR3aa: CASSQEAVPNQPQHF

j_gene: TRBJ2-7
v_gene: TRBV7-9
d_gene: NA
abundance: NA
CDR3nt: TGTGCCAGCAGCGACAGAACTTCCTACGAGCAGTACTTC
CDR3aa: CASSDRTSYEQYF

j_gene: TRBJ2-7
v_gene: TRBV6-6
d_gene: NA
abundance: NA
CDR3nt: TGTGCCAGCAGGCGGGACAGCGGGAGATACGAGCAGTACTTC
CDR3aa: CASRRDSGRYEQYF

j_gene: TRBJ2-1
v_gene: TRBV11-2
d_gene: TRBD2
abundance: NA
CDR3nt: TGTGCCAGCAGTTCCTACGTCGGGGGGAATGAGCAGTTCTTC
CDR3aa: CASSSYVGGNEQFF

j_gene: TRBJ2-5
v_gene: TRBV7-2
d_gene: TRBD1
abundance: NA
CDR3nt: TGTGCCAGCAGCCTACTGGGACAGCCACAAGAGACCCAGTACTTC
CDR3aa: CASSLLGQPQETQYF

j_gene: TRBJ1-2
v_gene: TRBV4-3
d_gene: TRBD1
abundance: NA
CDR3nt: TGCGCCAGCAGCCAGGGACAGGTTAACTATGGCTACACCTTC
CDR3aa: CASSQGQVNYGYTF

j_gene: TRBJ2-7
v_gene: TRBV15
d_gene: NA
abundance: once
CDR3nt: TGTGCCACCAGCGGCATCACCTACGAGCAGTACTTC
CDR3aa: CATSGITYEQYF

j_gene: TRBJ2-5
v_gene: TRBV28
d_gene: TRBD1
abundance: few
CDR3nt: TGTGCCAGCAGTTCTTCAGGGGGCGTAGAGACCCAGTACTTC
CDR3aa: CASSSSGGVETQYF

j_gene: TRBJ2-1
v_gene: TRBV7-8
d_gene: NA
abundance: few
CDR3nt: TGTGCCAGCAGCTACCCGACAGGCCGGGCGAATGAGCAGTTCTTC
CDR3aa: CASSYPTGRANEQFF

j_gene: TRBJ2-3
v_gene: TRBV19
d_gene: TRBD2
abundance: NA
CDR3nt: TGTGCCAGTAGCGGGAGGGCCTGGGATACGCAGTATTTT
CDR3aa: CASSGRAWDTQYF

j_gene: TRBJ2-1
v_gene: TRBV29-1
d_gene: TRBD1
abundance: NA
CDR3nt: TGCAGCGTGGTAACCGGGACAGGGAATTACAATGAGCAGTTCTTC
CDR3aa: CSVVTGTGNYNEQFF

j_gene: TRBJ2-7
v_gene: TRBV5-6
d_gene: NA
abundance: NA
CDR3nt: TGTGCCAGCAGCCCGGGGGGCCGGGGCGAGCAGTACTTC
CDR3aa: CASSPGGRGEQYF

j_gene: TRBJ2-1
v_gene: TRBV28
d_gene: TRBD2
abundance: NA
CDR3nt: TGTGCCAGCGGCCCCTCATATATCAGCGGGACTAGCGGAGGGAGCTCCTACAATGAGCAGTTCTTC
CDR3aa: CASGPSYISGTSGGSSYNEQFF

j_gene: TRBJ1-2
v_gene: TRBV6-5
d_gene: TRBD1
abundance: NA
CDR3nt: TGTGCCAGCAGTTATGGGACAGGGAGCTATGGCTACACCTTC
CDR3aa: CASSYGTGSYGYTF

j_gene: TRBJ1-2
v_gene: TRBV7-8
d_gene: NA
abundance: NA
CDR3nt: TGTGCCAGCAGCTTAGCGGGGAAGAGTAGCGACTATGGCTACACCTTC
CDR3aa: CASSLAGKSSDYGYTF

j_gene: TRBJ2-2
v_gene: TRBV12-5
d_gene: TRBD2
abundance: NA
CDR3nt: TGTGCTAGTGGTCCCCTGGGAGGGTACACCGGGGAGCTGTTTTTT
CDR3aa: CASGPLGGYTGELFF

j_gene: TRBJ2-1
v_gene: TRBV6-5
d_gene: NA
abundance: NA
CDR3nt: TGTGCCAGCAGTTATGCCATGCAGGGGAACGAGCAGTTCTTC
CDR3aa: CASSYAMQGNEQFF

j_gene: TRBJ2-3
v_gene: TRBV19
d_gene: TRBD2
abundance: NA
CDR3nt: TGTGCCAGTAGTATGGGGGCATGGCGGGGGGATGCAGATACGCAGTATTTT
CDR3aa: CASSMGAWRGDADTQYF

j_gene: TRBJ2-7
v_gene: TRBV6-5
d_gene: TRBD1
abundance: NA
CDR3nt: TGTGCCAGCAGCGCATTCCTGGGACAGGGTTACGAGCAGTACTTC
CDR3aa: CASSAFLGQGYEQYF

j_gene: TRBJ1-2
v_gene: TRBV7-8
d_gene: NA
abundance: NA
CDR3nt: TGTGCCAGCAGCCCAAACCCCACAGGGAACTATGGCTACACCTTC
CDR3aa: CASSPNPTGNYGYTF

j_gene: TRBJ2-7
v_gene: TRBV11-3
d_gene: TRBD1
abundance: NA
CDR3nt: TGTGCCAGCAGTCTATGGGGACAGGCTACCTACGAGCAGTACTTC
CDR3aa: CASSLWGQATYEQYF

j_gene: TRBJ2-3
v_gene: TRBV15
d_gene: TRBD2
abundance: NA
CDR3nt: TGTGCCACCAAAGCAGACACTAGCGTTCCAGATACGCAGTATTTT
CDR3aa: CATKADTSVPDTQYF

j_gene: TRBJ2-1
v_gene: TRBV30
d_gene: NA
abundance: NA
CDR3nt: TGTGCCTGGAATGGGGGGAGGAATGAGCAGTTCTTC
CDR3aa: CAWNGGRNEQFF

j_gene: TRBJ2-7
v_gene: TRBV4-1
d_gene: NA
abundance: NA
CDR3nt: TGCGCCAGCAGCCGGACAGAAAACCCCTTGGACGAGCAGTACTTC
CDR3aa: CASSRTENPLDEQYF

j_gene: TRBJ2-7
v_gene: TRBV30
d_gene: TRBD2
abundance: NA
CDR3nt: TGTGCCTGGAGTGTACGGCGAGCGGGAGTATCCGAGCAGTACTTC
CDR3aa: CAWSVRRAGVSEQYF

j_gene: TRBJ1-1
v_gene: TRBV27
d_gene: TRBD1
abundance: NA
CDR3nt: TGTGCCAGCAGGCGGACAGGGGATTACAGTGAAGCTTTCTTT
CDR3aa: CASRRTGDYSEAFF

j_gene: TRBJ1-1
v_gene: TRBV7-9
d_gene: NA
abundance: few
CDR3nt: TGTTCCAGCCTTCCATCCAGAGGCGCTGGTTCTAACACTGAAGCTTTCTTT
CDR3aa: CSSLPSRGAGSNTEAFF

j_gene: TRBJ1-2
v_gene: TRBV27
d_gene: NA
abundance: NA
CDR3nt: TGTGCCAGCAGTTTGGGGGGGCATAACTATGGCTACACCTTC
CDR3aa: CASSLGGHNYGYTF